This T cell receptor beta chain was recovered during a study of multiple sclerosis patients with progressive multifocal leukoencephalopathy. This was a survey-level run. Here immunoSEQ multiplex PCR was the method, and the copy in TCRdb shows in-frame clones only, minus some. This sample has approximately 27,000 clones, with approximately 85% found just once. The germline CDR1 and CDR2 sequences are MDHEN and SYDVKM. Between the trimmed V and J ends, which lost 4 bases and 4 bases, there was a span of 8 bases. The CDR3 loop spans 12 amino acids. Time point described: time of PML onset. Between about 16 and 60 months of natalizumab therapy passed before PML developed in these natalizumab-treated patients.

The sample was PBMCs, taken from a patient treated with natalizumab. The TCR was taken from a woman aged 25 to 45 with progressive multifocal leukoencephalopathy. The genes are TRBV28 and TRBJ2-7; maybe TRBD1 (6 bases). Here the CDR3 reads CASSSTGYEQYF. DNA for the CDR3: TGTGCCAGCAGTTCAACAGGGTACGAGCAGTACTTC.